This T cell receptor beta chain was recorded in a study of T cell responses to AZD1222 COVID-19 vaccine. Overall study context: Samples with a second dose at about 4 or about 12 weeks were pooled together. Findings of the study overall: Variant regions that are unmutated are reportedly the target of nearly half of spike-specific TCRs.

Germline CDR1 is LNHDA and CDR2 is SQIVND (reference sequence). V was shortened by 6 bases and J by 0 bases, with 6 bases between the two germline ends. The CDR3 is made up of 13 amino acids. About this clone itself: As yet, its antigen is unknown.

Measured with immunoSEQ multiplex PCR; TCRdb has only the in-frame clones, and not every one. The repertoire holds 100,000 to 150,000 clones, with about 89% as singletons. This clonotype originated in an adult in good health. The chain has TRBV19 and TRBJ1-3; D not certain. This sample comprised peripheral blood, obtained on day 0 of AZD1222 vaccination. In DNA, the CDR3 is TGTGCCAGTAGGGACTCCTCTGGAAACACCATATATTTT. It codes for CASRDSSGNTIYF.